Listed below are T cell receptor beta chains from one sample, sequenced in a study of T cell repertoires in cytomegalovirus infection. No antigen is known for these receptors. TCRdb reanalysed the reads using MiXCR and keeps one entry per CDR3 protein. The data show some 800,000 distinct CDR3 sequences, 25% to 35% seen once. The source was cultured CD8+ T cells from PBMCs, collected from culture after CMV antigen stimulation. These receptors were taken from a human donor in good health (CMV status not recorded). Some clones in this sample may be carry-over from other donors' samples. Both conserved end residues are part of each CDR3. A D gene is named only where the DNA matches it firmly. Where a row states a size, it is once, few, many or the class of an expanded clone; other rows omit it.

v_gene: TRBV12-3/TRBV12-4
j_gene: TRBJ1-5
d_gene: NA
abundance: few
CDR3nt: TGTGCCAGCAGTCTATTTCCGCATCAGCCCCAGCATTTT
CDR3aa: CASSLFPHQPQHF

v_gene: TRBV10-3
j_gene: TRBJ1-3
d_gene: NA
abundance: few
CDR3nt: TGTGCCACCACACTGAGCTCTGGAAACACCATATATTTT
CDR3aa: CATTLSSGNTIYF

v_gene: TRBV7-9
j_gene: TRBJ2-1
d_gene: NA
abundance: few
CDR3nt: TGTGCCAGCAGCTTATTCTCTATCTCAGCCTACAATGAGCAGTTCTTC
CDR3aa: CASSLFSISAYNEQFF

v_gene: TRBV19
j_gene: TRBJ1-5
d_gene: NA
abundance: NA
CDR3nt: TGTGCCAGTACCGCAACTCTCCAGGCTTTAGGCAATCAGCCCCAGCATTTT
CDR3aa: CASTATLQALGNQPQHF

v_gene: TRBV4-3
j_gene: TRBJ1-6
d_gene: NA
abundance: many
CDR3nt: TGCGCCAGCAGCCAAGATCAGGGATTAAATTCACCCCTCCACTTT
CDR3aa: CASSQDQGLNSPLHF

v_gene: TRBV5-4
j_gene: TRBJ2-3
d_gene: TRBD1
abundance: NA
CDR3nt: TGTGCCAGCAGCACTGACAGGGATGGGGCAGATACGCAGTATTTT
CDR3aa: CASSTDRDGADTQYF

v_gene: TRBV7-6
j_gene: TRBJ2-1
d_gene: TRBD2
abundance: NA
CDR3nt: TGTGCCAGCAGCCCGAACCTCGGGGGGGCCAATGAGCAGTTCTTC
CDR3aa: CASSPNLGGANEQFF

v_gene: TRBV4-2
j_gene: TRBJ1-6
d_gene: NA
abundance: NA
CDR3nt: TGTGCCAGCAGCCAAGATCAGGGGATAGGGTCCTATAATTCACCCCTCCACTTT
CDR3aa: CASSQDQGIGSYNSPLHF

v_gene: TRBV2
j_gene: TRBJ1-5
d_gene: TRBD1
abundance: few
CDR3nt: TGTGCCAGCAGCGCCGGACAGGGATACTCTAGCAATCAGCCCCAGCATTTT
CDR3aa: CASSAGQGYSSNQPQHF

v_gene: TRBV6-1
j_gene: TRBJ1-1
d_gene: NA
abundance: few
CDR3nt: TGTGCCAGCAGTTACCTAACCAGACAGCAAGAAGCTTTCTTT
CDR3aa: CASSYLTRQQEAFF

v_gene: TRBV20-1
j_gene: TRBJ1-2
d_gene: TRBD1
abundance: few
CDR3nt: TGCAGTGCTGCAAGGACAGGGGCGGGCTATGGCTACACCTTC
CDR3aa: CSAARTGAGYGYTF

v_gene: TRBV7-8
j_gene: TRBJ1-6
d_gene: TRBD1
abundance: many
CDR3nt: TGTGCCAGCAGCTTAATCGCAGGGGGAAATTCACCCCTCCACTTT
CDR3aa: CASSLIAGGNSPLHF

v_gene: TRBV2
j_gene: TRBJ2-2
d_gene: TRBD2
abundance: few
CDR3nt: TGTGCCAGCAGCCAACTAGCGGGGGTTTCCGGGGAGCTGTTTTTT
CDR3aa: CASSQLAGVSGELFF

v_gene: TRBV27
j_gene: TRBJ2-7
d_gene: TRBD1
abundance: NA
CDR3nt: TGTGCCAGCAGCCCCGGGGACAGGGACTACGAGCAGTACTTC
CDR3aa: CASSPGDRDYEQYF

v_gene: TRBV4-1
j_gene: TRBJ1-5
d_gene: NA
abundance: NA
CDR3nt: TGCGCCAGCAGCCTTCGGGCCCAGGGTGCCAATCAGCCCCAGCATTTT
CDR3aa: CASSLRAQGANQPQHF

v_gene: TRBV6-6
j_gene: TRBJ1-5
d_gene: TRBD1
abundance: NA
CDR3nt: TGTGCCAGCAGTTACACCTTGACAGGGTCGTGGGATCAGCCCCAGCATTTT
CDR3aa: CASSYTLTGSWDQPQHF

v_gene: TRBV6-1
j_gene: TRBJ2-1
d_gene: TRBD1
abundance: NA
CDR3nt: TGTGCCAGCAGGACCGGACAGGGCGGATCCTTCTACAATGAGCAGTTCTTC
CDR3aa: CASRTGQGGSFYNEQFF

v_gene: TRBV27
j_gene: TRBJ2-7
d_gene: NA
abundance: NA
CDR3nt: TGTGCCAGCAGTTTATCTAACAGTATCTCCTACGAGCAGTACTTC
CDR3aa: CASSLSNSISYEQYF

v_gene: TRBV6-6
j_gene: TRBJ1-2
d_gene: TRBD1
abundance: NA
CDR3nt: TGTGCCAGCAGTCCATCAGGGGGCGGAGGGTATGGCTACACCTTC
CDR3aa: CASSPSGGGGYGYTF

v_gene: TRBV7-3
j_gene: TRBJ1-2
d_gene: TRBD1
abundance: many
CDR3nt: TGTGCCAGCAGTTCTATACAGGGGAAAGGCTACACCTTC
CDR3aa: CASSSIQGKGYTF

v_gene: TRBV2
j_gene: TRBJ1-4
d_gene: NA
abundance: few
CDR3nt: TGTGCCAGTGGAAGACCAAATACGAATGAAAAACTGTTTTTT
CDR3aa: CASGRPNTNEKLFF

v_gene: TRBV6-2/TRBV6-3
j_gene: TRBJ2-3
d_gene: TRBD1
abundance: NA
CDR3nt: TGTGCCAGCAGTTACTGGACAGGGGGCGGAACAGATACGCAGTATTTT
CDR3aa: CASSYWTGGGTDTQYF